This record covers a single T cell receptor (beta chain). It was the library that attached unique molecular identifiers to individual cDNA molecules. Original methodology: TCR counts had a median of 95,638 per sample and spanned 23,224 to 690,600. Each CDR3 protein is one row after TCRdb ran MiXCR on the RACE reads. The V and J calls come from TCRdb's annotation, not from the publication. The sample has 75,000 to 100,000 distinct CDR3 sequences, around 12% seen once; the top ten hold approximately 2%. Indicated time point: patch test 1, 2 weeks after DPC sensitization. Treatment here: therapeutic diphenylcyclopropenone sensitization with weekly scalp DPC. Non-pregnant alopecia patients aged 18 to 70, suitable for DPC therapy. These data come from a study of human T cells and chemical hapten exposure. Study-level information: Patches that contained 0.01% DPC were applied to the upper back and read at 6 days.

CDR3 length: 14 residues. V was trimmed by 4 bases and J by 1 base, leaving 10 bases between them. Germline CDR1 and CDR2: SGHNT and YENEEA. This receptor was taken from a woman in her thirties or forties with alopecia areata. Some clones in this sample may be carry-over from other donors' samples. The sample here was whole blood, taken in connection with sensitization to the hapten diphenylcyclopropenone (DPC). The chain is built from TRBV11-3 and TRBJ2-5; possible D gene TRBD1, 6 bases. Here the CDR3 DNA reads TGTGCCAGCAGCTCCGGACAGATCCAAGAGACCCAGTACTTC. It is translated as CASSSGQIQETQYF.